The 20 T cell receptor beta chains in this list originate from one sample, sequenced in a study of shared clonotypes between healthy human individuals. The data were produced by immunoSEQ multiplex PCR, yet TCRdb's version contains in-frame clones alone and is incomplete. The table lists over a million clones, around three quarters of them singletons. Sequences were obtained from memory CD4+ T cells from PBMCs. Subset denoted: CD45RA-negative fraction. The source is a man between 18 and 29 years old in good health. Some clones in this sample may be carry-over from other donors' samples.

The V call is TRBV4-1, the J call TRBJ2-4, with a tentative D call TRBD2 (5 bases). Trimming removed 4 bases from V and 2 bases from J, with 15 bases in between. Germline V CDR1 and CDR2: MGHRA, YSYEKL. The CDR3 has 16 residues. CDR3 protein: CASSPGPGKTKNIQYF. DNA for the CDR3: TGCGCCAGCAGCCCTGGACCGGGGAAAACCAAAAACATTCAGTACTTC.

V usage is TRBV27 and J usage is TRBJ2-7; 7 bases agree with TRBD1. J was trimmed by 7 bases and V by 4 bases; bases with no gene match: 13. From germline, CDR1 is MNHEY and CDR2 SMNVEV (reference sequence). There are 15 residues in the CDR3. CDR3 in DNA: TGTGCCAGCAGTTACAGGGGCAGTAGATCTAGGGAGCAGTACTTC. Protein product: CASSYRGSRSREQYF.

The rearrangement uses TRBV29-1 and TRBJ2-5; TRBD2 might be the D (6 bases). TRBJ2-7 matches the DNA end more closely, so the J call is doubtful. This CDR3 region has 12 residues. Germline V gives CDR1 SQVTM, CDR2 ANQGSEA. The CDR3 DNA reads TGCAGCGGCGGGACTCAATACTACGAGCAGTACTTC. It codes for CSGGTQYYEQYF.

Remarks on this clone: Additional DNA sequences in this sample encode the identical CDR3. This chain uses TRBV2 with TRBJ2-5, with D unresolved. This CDR3 contains 12 residues. Germline V gives CDR1 SNHLY, CDR2 FYNNEI. Between the trimmed V and J ends, which lost 4 bases and 5 bases, there was a span of 8 bases. The CDR3 spells CASSASRETQYF. CDR3 sequence (DNA): TGTGCCAGCAGTGCGAGTCGGGAGACCCAGTACTTC.

J is TRBJ2-6 and V is TRBV10-3; D uncertain. Germline CDR1 reads ENHRY; CDR2 reads SYGVKD. This CDR3 has 15 residues. Between the trimmed V and J ends, which lost 0 bases and 4 bases, there was a span of 7 bases. The chain's CDR3 is CAISESGAGANVLTF. CDR3 nucleotide sequence: TGTGCCATCAGTGAGTCGGGTGCCGGGGCCAACGTCCTGACTTTC.

As concerns this clone: Additional DNA sequences in this sample encode the identical CDR3. CDR3 amino acids: CASSWSGDGYTF. The CDR3 nucleotides are TGTGCCAGCAGTTGGTCAGGGGATGGCTACACCTTC. The rearrangement links TRBV25-1 to TRBJ1-2, with D possibly TRBD1 on 6 matching bases. Germline V gives CDR1 MGHDK, CDR2 SYGVNS. The length of the CDR3 is 12 residues. Trimming cost V 5 bases and J 6 bases, with 10 bases left between them.

The CDR3 sequence: CASSPAAGLNQPQHF. The CDR3 nucleotides are TGCGCCAGCAGCCCGGCTGCGGGTCTCAATCAGCCCCAGCATTTT. The V and J genes are TRBV5-1 and TRBJ1-5, with D unresolved. Deletions cut 4 bases from V and 3 bases from J, with 14 bases between. The CDR3 has 15 amino acids. The germline V gene encodes CDR1 SGHRS and CDR2 YFSETQ.

CDR3 sequence: CASSTRTGGVGYTF. CDR3 in DNA: TGTGCCAGCAGCACTCGGACAGGGGGCGTGGGCTACACCTTC. The chain is built from TRBV5-4 and TRBJ1-2; TRBD1 matches at 11 bases. J gave up 8 bases and V 4 bases, and 7 bases lay outside the gene matches. The CDR3 contains 14 residues. Germline V gives CDR1 SGHNT, CDR2 YYREEE (reference sequence).

A note on this clone: Given a far larger clone just one base away, this is likely a sequencing read error. Other DNA sequences within the sample encode an identical CDR3. The chain combines TRBV7-3 with TRBJ2-7, with unresolved D. This CDR3 contains 20 residues. Germline V gene lookup returns CDR1 SGHTA and CDR2 FQGTGA. CDR3 loop: CASSPWVPRTIKASSYEQYF. The CDR3 nucleotides read TGTGCCAGCAGCCCTTGGGTCCCAAGGACGATAAAAGCGAGCTCCTACGAGCAGTACTTT.

In regard to this clone: The junction shows a germline mismatch at one end, possibly a read error. This chain uses TRBV5-8 with TRBJ2-5; D is unclear. The germline V gene encodes CDR1 SGHTS and CDR2 YDEGEE. The CDR3 runs 16 residues. The CDR3 protein is CASSPGRASTQEIQYF. The CDR3 DNA follows: TGTGCCAGCAGCCCCGGCCGGGCCTCCACCCAAGAGATCCAGTACTTC. Together with reference TRBV5-8 and TRBJ2-5, the CDR3 gives the full variable domain: EAGVTQSPTHLIKTRGQQATLRCSPISGHTSVYWYQQALGLGLQFLLWYDEGEERNRGNFPPRFSGRQFPNYSSELNVNALELEDSALYLCASSPGRASTQEIQYFGPGTRLLVL.

The rearrangement joins TRBV5-4 to TRBJ2-1, with D perhaps matching TRBD2 (7 bases). The germline V gene encodes CDR1 SGHNT and CDR2 YYREEE (reference sequence). The V end lost 1 base, the J end lost 2 bases, and 13 bases lay between the germline ends. The CDR3 consists of 16 residues. The CDR3 is CASSLSGGGPYNEQFF. As DNA, the CDR3 is TGTGCCAGCAGCTTGTCGGGCGGGGGCCCCTACAATGAGCAGTTCTTC.

Remarks on this clone: A much larger clonotype is one base distant, so this may be a read error. Other DNA sequences in this sample translate to the same CDR3. V usage is TRBV7-2 and J usage is TRBJ1-2, with D tentatively TRBD1 (5 bases). CDR1 is SGHTA, CDR2 FQGNSA, per germline. V was clipped by 1 base and J by 2 bases, with 5 bases between them. This CDR3 region has 13 residues. The CDR3 loop is CASSLGGNYGYTF. CDR3 nucleotides: TGTGCCAGCAGCTTAGGGGGCAACTATGGCTACACCTTC.

This clone occurred once. The V call is TRBV11-2, the J call TRBJ1-2; possible D gene TRBD1, 5 bases. The germline CDR1 and CDR2 sequences are SGHAT and FQNNGV. V shed 5 bases and J shed 2 bases, with 6 bases lying between them. The CDR3 extends over 12 amino acids. DNA of the CDR3: TGTGCCAGCAGCCGGGGCAACTATGGCTACACCTTC. This gives the protein CASSRGNYGYTF.

V usage is TRBV6-6 and J usage is TRBJ1-3; 7 bases line up with TRBD1. CDR1 is MNHNY and CDR2 is SVGAGI in the germline V gene (reference sequence). The trim removed 10 bases at V and 0 bases at J, leaving 12 bases unmatched. CDR3 size: 16 residues. In nucleotides, the CDR3 is TGTGCCACACGATCCAGGGGGTTTAGCTCTGGAAACACCATATATTTT. It specifies CATRSRGFSSGNTIYF.

The chain couples TRBV5-4 to TRBJ2-7; tentatively, D is TRBD2 (6 bases). Germline CDR1 reads SGHNT; CDR2 reads YYREEE (reference sequence). Trimming took 1 base from V and 3 from J, leaving 14 bases between them. This CDR3 is built from 15 residues. The CDR3 is CASSLWPPGSYEQYF. The CDR3 bases are TGTGCCAGCAGCTTGTGGCCACCCGGGAGCTACGAGCAGTACTTC.

The chain recombines TRBV15 with TRBJ2-1; no clear D. Trimming stripped 0 bases from V and 0 bases from J, with 12 bases between. This CDR3 spans 17 amino acids. In germline, CDR1 is LNHNV, CDR2 YYDKDF (reference sequence). The CDR3, as DNA: TGTGCCACCAGCAGAGATAAGGGCGGCAGCTCCTACAATGAGCAGTTCTTC. Protein sequence: CATSRDKGGSSYNEQFF.

This clone appeared a few times. The sample carries other DNA sequences with the same CDR3. As DNA, the CDR3 is TGTGCCAGCTCAGCCGACAGGCAAGAGACCCAGTACTTC. Translation gives CASSADRQETQYF. V is TRBV18 and J is TRBJ2-5; D may be TRBD1 (6 bases). V was pared by 5 bases and J by 2 bases, with 9 bases between. This CDR3 is 13 amino acids long. Germline CDR1 and CDR2: KGHSH and LQKENI.

This clone has more than one count but fewer than ten. This chain connects TRBV29-1 to TRBJ2-5, with D tentatively TRBD2 (6 bases). Germline CDR1 and CDR2: SQVTM and ANQGSEA. This CDR3 spans 13 amino acids. V lost 5 bases, J lost 1 base, and 11 bases lay in between. The CDR3 nucleotides read TGCAGCGTTCCGGGACTTTCCCAAGAGACCCAGTACTTC. Its translation is CSVPGLSQETQYF.

V usage is TRBV5-4 and J usage is TRBJ2-3; 16 bases are a match to TRBD2. With V trimmed by 4 bases and J by 0 bases, 5 bases remained unmatched. The length of the CDR3 is 18 residues. Per germline, CDR1 SGHNT and CDR2 YYREEE (reference sequence). CDR3 nucleotide sequence: TGTGCCAGCAGCAAAGGGACTAGCGGGAGGGCTAGCACAGATACGCAGTATTTT. This codes for CASSKGTSGRASTDTQYF.

The chain recombines TRBV7-2 with TRBJ2-7; D is unclear. The V end lost 4 bases, the J end lost 3 bases, and 10 bases lay between the germline ends. CDR1 is SGHTA and CDR2 is FQGNSA in the germline V gene. The CDR3 is 13 residues long. The CDR3 loop reads CASSSSASYEQYF. DNA for the CDR3: TGTGCCAGCAGCTCCTCCGCTAGCTACGAGCAGTACTTC.